These T cell receptor beta chains were read from a single sample in a study of PD-1 blockade in classical Hodgkin lymphoma. The table came from immunoSEQ multiplex PCR; TCRdb's copy has only in-frame clones and leaves some out. The sample contains under 30,000 clones, around 80% of which appear only once. Sequenced material: CD4+ T cells from blood, taken at baseline. The receptors were gathered from a human donor with classical Hodgkin lymphoma. CDR3s include the opening cysteine and the closing phenylalanine or tryptophan. D genes are given only for firm matches. The listing skips clone size in some rows; elsewhere it reads once, few, many or a size class.

v_call	clone_size	d_call	j_call	cdr3_nt	cdr3_aa
TRBV28	.	.	TRBJ2-3	TGTGCCAGCAGATCCAAAATCAGGAGGGATACGCAGTATTTT	CASRSKIRRDTQYF
TRBV28	few	.	TRBJ2-7	TGTGCCAGCAGTTGGGGAGGCGAGCAGTACTTC	CASSWGGEQYF
TRBV2	.	.	TRBJ1-5	TGTGCCAGCAGCCCCTTAACGGCAGGGGACGGCAATCAGCCCCAGCATTTT	CASSPLTAGDGNQPQHF
TRBV5-6	.	.	TRBJ2-3	TGTGCCAGCAGCGCCGGGACTGCTAGGAGCACAGATACGCAGTATTTT	CASSAGTARSTDTQYF
TRBV9	.	.	TRBJ1-2	TGTGCCAGCAGCGCCGTCGCGGCGGGCCTCAATAATATAGACTATGGCTACACCTTC	CASSAVAAGLNNIDYGYTF
TRBV7-2	.	.	TRBJ2-4	TGTGCCAGCAGCTTATTATCGGGGGACAAAAACATTCAGTACTTC	CASSLLSGDKNIQYF
TRBV7-2	.	.	TRBJ1-3	TGTGCCAGCAGTCTACAGGGAACCGGTGGAAACACCATATATTTT	CASSLQGTGGNTIYF
TRBV7-8	.	TRBD1	TRBJ1-2	TGTGCCAGCAGCAAACCCGGGACAGGGAACTATGGCTACACCTTC	CASSKPGTGNYGYTF
TRBV30	once	TRBD1	TRBJ2-5	TGTGCCTGGACCCCCTTAGGGACAGTTGAAGAGACCCAGTACTTC	CAWTPLGTVEETQYF
TRBV5-1	.	.	TRBJ2-7	TGCGCCAGCAGAAGTGGTGCCTACGAGCAGTACTTC	CASRSGAYEQYF
TRBV18	.	.	TRBJ2-7	TGTGCCAGCTCACCACCAGGGAACGGCTGGGACGAGCAGTACTTC	CASSPPGNGWDEQYF
TRBV19	few	.	TRBJ1-2	TGTGCCTCCAACCCTCCCGGGCTATTCTATGGCTACACCTTC	CASNPPGLFYGYTF
TRBV2	.	.	TRBJ2-3	TGTGCCAGCTCCCAGGCCGCGGACCCTACCGACACAGATACGCAGTATTTT	CASSQAADPTDTDTQYF
TRBV7-2	.	.	TRBJ2-3	TGTGCCAGCAGCTTAGCGTTCGCGGCCGCAGATACGCAGTATTTT	CASSLAFAAADTQYF
TRBV7-2	.	TRBD1	TRBJ1-1	TGTGCCAGCGGACAGGGGTGGGGCACTGAAGCTTTCTTT	CASGQGWGTEAFF
TRBV2	.	.	TRBJ2-7	TGTGCCAGCTCGCTCACTACCGTCGGCGAGCAGTACTTC	CASSLTTVGEQYF
TRBV9	.	TRBD1	TRBJ2-7	TGTGCCAGCAGCGTGACCGGGACAGGGGGGCACGAGCAGTACTTC	CASSVTGTGGHEQYF
TRBV5-4	.	TRBD1	TRBJ2-7	TGTGCCAGCAGCGCCCCCGGGACAGTCACCTCCTACGAGCAGTACTTC	CASSAPGTVTSYEQYF
TRBV6-5	once	TRBD1	TRBJ1-2	TGTGCCAGCAGTTACGAGACAGGGGGCAGCGATGGCTACACCTTC	CASSYETGGSDGYTF
TRBV6-1	.	TRBD1	TRBJ1-1	TGTGCCAGCAGTAAATACAGGGGTGGGGACACTGAAGCTTTCTTT	CASSKYRGGDTEAFF
TRBV5-1	.	.	TRBJ1-3	TGCGCCAGCAGCTTGGCCGCTGGAATTGGGGCTGGAAACACCATATATTTT	CASSLAAGIGAGNTIYF
TRBV5-4	few	TRBD1	TRBJ1-2	TGTGCCAGCAGCATCGGACAGGGGGTCCCCTATGGCTACACCTTC	CASSIGQGVPYGYTF
TRBV18	.	.	TRBJ2-1	TGTGCCAGCTCAAGTTTGTTGGGGGGCGCTTACAATGAGCAGTTCTTC	CASSSLLGGAYNEQFF
TRBV2	.	TRBD1	TRBJ2-2	TGTGCCAGCAGCGCAGACAGGGAAGACACCGGGGAGCTGTTTTTT	CASSADREDTGELFF
TRBV29-1	.	.	TRBJ1-1	TGCAGCGTAATGATCCGGACTACTAACACTGAAGCTTTCTTT	CSVMIRTTNTEAFF
TRBV19	.	TRBD1	TRBJ1-2	TGTGCCAGTAGTTGGCCAGGGGGCCCAACTGGTGGCTACACCTTC	CASSWPGGPTGGYTF
TRBV11-2	.	.	TRBJ1-3	TGTGCCAGCAGTTCTTACAGGGCTGGAAACACCATATATTTT	CASSSYRAGNTIYF
TRBV27	.	TRBD1	TRBJ2-7	TGTGCCAGCAGTTCACCCCCGACAGGGGGCCACGAGCAGTACTTC	CASSSPPTGGHEQYF
TRBV6-5	.	.	TRBJ1-5	TGTGCCAGCAGTTACTCGTCTGGGTCTCAGCCCCAGCATTTT	CASSYSSGSQPQHF
TRBV11-2	.	TRBD1	TRBJ2-4	TGTGCCAGCAGCTCGTACAGGGGGCACGGGAACATTCAGTACTTC	CASSSYRGHGNIQYF
TRBV30	.	.	TRBJ2-3	TGTGCCTGGAGCGCTATAGGGGGATTCGGCACAGATACGCAGTATTTT	CAWSAIGGFGTDTQYF
TRBV29-1	.	TRBD1	TRBJ1-2	TGCAGCGCAGAAGGGACAGGGGTGGGCTATGGCTACACCTTC	CSAEGTGVGYGYTF
TRBV7-2	.	.	TRBJ2-7	TGTGCCAGCAGCTTATTGCCAGGGTCCTACGAGCAGTACTTC	CASSLLPGSYEQYF
TRBV11-1	.	TRBD2	TRBJ2-3	TGTGCCAGCAGCTTCGAGGTAGCGGGGCACACAGATACGCAGTATTTT	CASSFEVAGHTDTQYF
TRBV30	medium-sized	.	TRBJ1-1	TGTGCCTGGAACATCGGCATTGGATCCACCAGTCGAGCTTTCTTT	CAWNIGIGSTSRAFF
TRBV10-2	.	.	TRBJ2-5	TGCGCCAGCAGTGACCGATGGGAGACCCAGTACTTC	CASSDRWETQYF
TRBV29-1	few	TRBD1	TRBJ1-1	TGCAGCGTTCACAGGGGCGTCTTGACTGAAGCTTTCTTT	CSVHRGVLTEAFF
TRBV19	.	.	TRBJ2-5	TGTGCCAGTAGTGACTCGGACAGATCGGAGACCCAGTACTTC	CASSDSDRSETQYF
TRBV29-1	.	TRBD1	TRBJ1-1	TGCAGCGTTGTGCGGACAGGGGGTTGGACTGAAGCTTTCTTT	CSVVRTGGWTEAFF
TRBV7-8	once	TRBD1	TRBJ1-1	TGTGCCAGCAGCATACGACAGGGGAGGACTGAAGCTTTCTTT	CASSIRQGRTEAFF
TRBV28	.	TRBD1	TRBJ2-7	TGTGCCAGCCATTCCACCGGGACAGGGGTCCCCTACGAGCAGTACTTC	CASHSTGTGVPYEQYF
TRBV7-2	.	.	TRBJ2-5	TGTGCCAGCAGCTCACCCCCGGGGCAAGAGACCCAGTACTTC	CASSSPPGQETQYF
TRBV5-1	once	TRBD1	TRBJ2-4	TGCGCCAGCAGCTTAGGAACAGGGGCCTTAATTCAGTACTTC	CASSLGTGALIQYF
TRBV18	.	TRBD2	TRBJ2-3	TGTGCCAGCTCAGCGACTAGCGGGGGCACAGATACGCAGTATTTT	CASSATSGGTDTQYF
TRBV30	.	.	TRBJ1-2	TGTGCCTGGAGTGTGTTGAGAGGAGGGAATGGCTACACCTTC	CAWSVLRGGNGYTF
TRBV7-2	medium-sized	TRBD1	TRBJ1-2	TGTGCCAGCAGCTTAGCTTCAGGGGGCGATGGCTACACCTTC	CASSLASGGDGYTF
TRBV6-6	.	.	TRBJ1-5	TGTGCCAGCAGTTACTCGTCTGGGTCTCAGCCCCAGCATTTT	CASSYSSGSQPQHF
TRBV6-4	.	.	TRBJ2-3	TGTGCCAGCAGTGCTCTGGCTACTGGCACAGATACGCAGTATTTT	CASSALATGTDTQYF
TRBV6-6	.	TRBD1	TRBJ1-2	TGTGCCAGCAGTTACCCGGGACAGCAAAACTATGGCTACACCTTC	CASSYPGQQNYGYTF
TRBV5-8	.	TRBD2	TRBJ2-5	TGTGCCAGCAGCTTCGGACTAGCGGGGGCCCAGTACTTC	CASSFGLAGAQYF
TRBV30	.	.	TRBJ2-1	TGTGCCTGGGCCATAGCTTTGAGCTCCTACAATGAGCAGTTCTTC	CAWAIALSSYNEQFF
TRBV19	.	.	TRBJ1-2	TGTGCCAGTAGTATACGGGCAGGGGCGCGGCAGTATGGCTACACCTTC	CASSIRAGARQYGYTF
TRBV2	.	.	TRBJ2-7	TGTGCCAGCACACAGATGTACTACGAGCAGTACTTC	CASTQMYYEQYF
TRBV7-9	.	.	TRBJ2-3	TGTGCCAGCAGCTTACACTGGTTGGGAGATACGCAGTATTTT	CASSLHWLGDTQYF